This T cell receptor beta chain was captured by sequencing in a study of T cells expressing NK-cell markers. TCRdb reprocessed the 5' RACE reads and keeps a single row for each CDR3 protein, giving no DNA. In total, the table holds about 390,000 distinct CDR3 sequences. The CDR3 length is 14 residues. The germline gives CDR1 DFQATT, CDR2 SNEGSKA (reference sequence). The source is a woman aged 50 to 65 in good health. What was sequenced was blood T cells: a sorted CD56 or NKG2C T cell subset, CD4+ or CD8+ T cells, or bulk PBMC T cells (not recorded which). The chain joins TRBV20-1 to TRBJ2-7; TCRdb outputs TRBD1, but without DNA this stays unchecked. CDR3 residues: CSAGRAGVPYEQYF.